This TCR beta chain emerged from a study of shared clonotypes between healthy human individuals. Overall study context: Each donor's CD8 memory used one plate, CD8 naive two, each CD4 subset three.

The table came from immunoSEQ multiplex PCR; TCRdb's copy has only in-frame clones and leaves some out. The sample lists around 1.6 million clones, approximately 98% occurring once. The sequencing input was naive CD4+ T cells sorted from blood. Subset noted: CD45RA+ positively selected. This sequence was found in a man aged 25 to 40 in good health.

Written as DNA, the CDR3 is TGTGCCAGCAGCAGGGAGGGCCGCGGGAATGAGCAGTTCTTC. Protein sequence: CASSREGRGNEQFF. The genes are TRBV6-6 and TRBJ2-1; the match to TRBD2 covers 7 bases. This CDR3 is 14 amino acids long. Germline V lookup: CDR1 MNHNY, CDR2 SVGAGI (reference sequence). With V trimmed by 6 bases and J by 7 bases, 9 bases remained unmatched.